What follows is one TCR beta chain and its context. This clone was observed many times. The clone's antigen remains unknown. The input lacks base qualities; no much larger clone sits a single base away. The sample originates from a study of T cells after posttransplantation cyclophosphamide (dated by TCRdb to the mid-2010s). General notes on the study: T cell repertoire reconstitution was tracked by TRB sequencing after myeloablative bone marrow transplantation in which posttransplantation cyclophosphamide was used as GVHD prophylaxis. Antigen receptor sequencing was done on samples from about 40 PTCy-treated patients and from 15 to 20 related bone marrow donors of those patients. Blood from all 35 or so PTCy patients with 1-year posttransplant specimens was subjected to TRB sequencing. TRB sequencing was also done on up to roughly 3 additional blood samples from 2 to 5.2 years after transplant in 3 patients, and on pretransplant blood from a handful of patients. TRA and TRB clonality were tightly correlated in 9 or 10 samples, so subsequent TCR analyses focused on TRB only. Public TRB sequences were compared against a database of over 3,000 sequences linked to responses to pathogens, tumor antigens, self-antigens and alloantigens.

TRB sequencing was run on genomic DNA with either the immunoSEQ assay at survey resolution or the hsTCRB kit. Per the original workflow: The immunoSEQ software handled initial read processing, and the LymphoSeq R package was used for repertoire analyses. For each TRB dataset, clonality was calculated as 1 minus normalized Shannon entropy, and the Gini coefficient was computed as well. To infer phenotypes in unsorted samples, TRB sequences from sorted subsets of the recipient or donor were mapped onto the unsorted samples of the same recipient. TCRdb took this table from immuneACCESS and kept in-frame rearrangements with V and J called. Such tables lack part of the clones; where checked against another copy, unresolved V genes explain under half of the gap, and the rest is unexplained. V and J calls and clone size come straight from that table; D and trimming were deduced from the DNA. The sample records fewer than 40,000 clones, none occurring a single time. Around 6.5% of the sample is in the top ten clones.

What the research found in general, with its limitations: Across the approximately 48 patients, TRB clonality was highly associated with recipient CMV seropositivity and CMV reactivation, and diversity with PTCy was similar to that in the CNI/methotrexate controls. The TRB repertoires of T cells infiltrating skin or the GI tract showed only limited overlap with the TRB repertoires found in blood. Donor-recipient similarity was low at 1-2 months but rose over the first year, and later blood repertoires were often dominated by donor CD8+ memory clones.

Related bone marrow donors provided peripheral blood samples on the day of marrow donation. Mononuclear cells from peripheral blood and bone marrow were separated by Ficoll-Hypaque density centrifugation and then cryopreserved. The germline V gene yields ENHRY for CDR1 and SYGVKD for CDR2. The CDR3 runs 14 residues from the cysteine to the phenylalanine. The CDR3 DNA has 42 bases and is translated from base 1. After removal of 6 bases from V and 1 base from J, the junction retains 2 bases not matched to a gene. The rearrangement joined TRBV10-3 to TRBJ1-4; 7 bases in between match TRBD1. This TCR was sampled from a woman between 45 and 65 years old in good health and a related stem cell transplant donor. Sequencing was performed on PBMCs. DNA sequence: TGTGCCATCAGGCAGGGGGGAACTAATGAAAAACTGTTTTTT. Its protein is CAIRQGGTNEKLFF.